A single sample is the source of the 29 T cell receptor beta chains below, sequenced in a study of blood T cell repertoires in COVID-19. Clones were read by immunoSEQ multiplex PCR, and TCRdb kept only the in-frame ones, dropping some. The data show about 97,000 clones, around 84% seen once. The sequenced sample consisted of peripheral blood. Receptors originate from a man aged 50 to 59 with active or convalescent COVID-19.

The J gene is TRBJ2-7, the V gene TRBV11-2; 8 nucleotides agree with TRBD1. Germline CDR1 reads SGHAT; CDR2 reads FQNNGV. The V segment lost 4 bases and the J segment 6 bases; nucleotides outside the gene matches: 8. The CDR3 sequence is 14 residues long. CDR3 in amino acids: CASSSDRGRGEQYF. The CDR3 nucleotides are TGTGCCAGCAGCTCAGACAGGGGAAGGGGCGAGCAGTACTTC.

This chain connects TRBV3-1 (or the pseudogene TRBV3-2) to TRBJ1-4; possibly TRBD1 for D (6 bases). The V end was cut by 6 bases, the J end by 1 base, with 9 bases between. Germline assignment: CDR1 LGHDT and CDR2 YNNKEL (reference sequence). CDR3 length: 14 amino acids. The CDR3, as DNA: TGTGCCAGCAGAAAGGGGGAAACTAATGAAAAACTGTTTTTT. Amino acid sequence: CASRKGETNEKLFF.

The rearrangement uses TRBV13 and TRBJ1-3; the D is unclear. The CDR3 totals 17 residues. The germline V gene encodes CDR1 PRHDT and CDR2 FYEKMQ (reference sequence). Trimming left V 5 bases short and J 0 bases short, with 17 bases between. The CDR3 bases are TGTGCCAGCAGCAGGCGGTCTTCCCCAAGCTCTGGAAACACCATATATTTT. Protein: CASSRRSSPSSGNTIYF.

This chain joins TRBV10-1 and TRBJ2-3, with D possibly being TRBD2 (5 bases). Trimming stripped 5 bases from V and 0 bases from J, with 12 bases between. The CDR3 runs to 15 residues. Germline-derived CDR1 and CDR2 are WNHNN and SYGVQD (reference sequence). CDR3 protein: CASSRTSGSTDTQYF. CDR3 nucleotides: TGCGCCAGCAGTCGGACCAGCGGAAGCACAGATACGCAGTATTTT.

V and J are TRBV7-2 and TRBJ2-5; 7 nucleotides align to TRBD1. There are 15 residues in the CDR3. CDR1 and CDR2 from the germline V gene are SGHTA and FQGNSA. After removal of 3 bases from V and 5 bases from J, the junction contained 9 bases not matched to a gene. CDR3 region: CASSFQQGKGETQYF. As DNA, the CDR3 is TGTGCCAGCAGCTTCCAACAGGGGAAAGGGGAGACCCAGTACTTC.

V is TRBV6-6 and J is TRBJ2-1, with 7 bases fitting TRBD2. Trimming removed 6 bases from V and 5 bases from J; junction bases left unmatched: 10. CDR3 size: 15 residues. Germline values: CDR1 MNHNY, CDR2 SVGAGI (reference sequence). Written as DNA, the CDR3 is TGTGCCAGCAGCCCGATGGGAGGGATCAACAATGAGCAGTTCTTC. Translation: CASSPMGGINNEQFF.

This clone was observed a single time. CDR3 in DNA: TGTGCCTGGAGTCCAGACAATCGAGGGGGAGTGCAGTACTTC. The encoded protein is CAWSPDNRGGVQYF. The rearrangement uses TRBV30 and TRBJ2-7, with D possibly TRBD1 on 6 matching bases. Germline V gives CDR1 GTSNPN, CDR2 SVGIG (reference sequence). The CDR3 is 14 amino acids. The V end was cut by 2 bases, the J end by 9 bases, with 20 bases between.

The gene calls are TRBV9 and TRBJ2-1; 12 bases are shared with TRBD2. V lost 7 bases, J lost 10 bases, and 12 bases stayed unmatched. The CDR3 length is 15 residues. CDR1 SGDLS and CDR2 YYNGEE come from the germline V gene. The CDR3 nucleotides read TGTGCCAGCTCTGTGCTAGCGGGGGGGCGTGGCGAGCAGTTCTTC. Amino acid sequence: CASSVLAGGRGEQFF.

This chain uses TRBV16 with TRBJ1-1; D ambiguous. Germline V gene lookup returns CDR1 KGHSY and CDR2 FQNENV. The CDR3 is made up of 14 amino acids. Trimming left V 0 bases short and J 6 bases short, with 11 bases between. CDR3 in amino acids: CASSQSLRKAEAFF. The DNA of the CDR3 is TGTGCCAGCAGCCAATCCCTCAGAAAAGCTGAAGCTTTCTTT. The full variable domain, with the rest looked up from reference TRBV16 and TRBJ1-1, is GEEVAQTPKHLVRGEGQKAKLYCAPIKGHSYVFWYQQVLKNEFKFLISFQNENVFDETGMPKERFSAKCLPNSPCSLEIQATKLEDSAVYFCASSQSLRKAEAFFGQGTRLTVV.

The rearrangement uses TRBV9 and TRBJ2-5; 11 nucleotides agree with TRBD1. The J segment lost 9 bases and the V segment lost 5 bases, leaving 12 bases of the junction unmatched. The CDR3 extends over 15 amino acids. CDR1 and CDR2 from the germline V gene are SGDLS and YYNGEE. Written as DNA, the CDR3 is TGTGCCAGCAGTGACCCTAGGACAGGGGGCGATTCCCAGTACTTC. The encoded protein is CASSDPRTGGDSQYF.

The CDR3 region has the DNA TGTGCCAGTAGTACGCAGGGGACCTCTGGAAACACCATATATTTT. Encoded protein: CASSTQGTSGNTIYF. The genes are TRBV19 and TRBJ1-3; possible D gene TRBD1, 6 bases. V was shortened by 4 bases and J by 0 bases, with 10 bases between the two germline ends. Germline V lookup: CDR1 LNHDA, CDR2 SQIVND (reference sequence). CDR3 length: 15 amino acids.

The genes are TRBV7-9 and TRBJ1-2; 7 nucleotides agree with TRBD1. Germline V CDR1 and CDR2: SEHNR, FQNEAQ (reference sequence). V was clipped by 5 bases and J by 7 bases; unmatched bases: 4. This CDR3 has 12 residues. This chain's CDR3 is CASSLGQTGYTF. The CDR3 region has the DNA TGTGCCAGCAGCCTGGGACAGACTGGCTACACCTTC.

CDR3 protein: CASRGSSGANVLTF. CDR3 DNA sequence: TGTGCCAGCAGAGGGAGCTCTGGGGCCAACGTCCTGACTTTC. V usage is TRBV2 and J usage is TRBJ2-6, with a weak D call TRBD2 (5 bases). Trimming removed 6 bases at V and 0 bases at J, with 6 bases between. This CDR3 contains 14 residues. CDR1 and CDR2 from the germline V gene are SNHLY and FYNNEI. Full variable domain (missing parts from reference TRBV2 and TRBJ2-6): EPEVTQTPSHQVTQMGQEVILRCVPISNHLYFYWYRQILGQKVEFLVSFYNNEISEKSEIFDDQFSVERPDGSNFTLKIRSTKLEDSAMYFCASRGSSGANVLTFGAGSRLTVL.

This sequence joins TRBV18 and TRBJ1-1, with TRBD1 matching over 7 bases. Germline-derived CDR1 and CDR2 are KGHSH and LQKENI. The CDR3 sequence is 14 residues long. The junction had 4 bases not matched to a gene; V was cut back by 5 bases and J by 1 base. The CDR3 loop is CASSKSGGNTEAFF. The CDR3 DNA reads as TGTGCCAGCTCAAAATCAGGGGGGAACACTGAAGCTTTCTTT.

This clone was counted a few times. V usage is TRBV4-3 and J usage is TRBJ2-7; 7 bases fit TRBD1. V trimming: 5 bases; J trimming: 2 bases; junction bases outside the gene matches: 6. The CDR3 length is 14 residues. Germline lookup yields CDR1 LGHNA and CDR2 YSLEER. DNA for the CDR3: TGCGCCAGCAGCTACCGGGACAGACCCTACGAGCAGTACTTC. Protein sequence: CASSYRDRPYEQYF.

The chain links TRBV20-1 to TRBJ2-7; TRBD1 aligns across 8 bases. V dropped 5 bases and J dropped 5; count of bases not matched to a gene: 2. Germline V lookup: CDR1 DFQATT, CDR2 SNEGSKA (reference sequence). CDR3 size: 11 residues. This CDR3 is CSASGGHEQYV. The CDR3 DNA is TGCAGTGCTTCAGGGGGCCACGAGCAGTACGTC.

The sample holds one count of this clone. The rearrangement uses TRBV4-1 and TRBJ2-7, with 8 bases aligning to TRBD1. The J segment lost 1 base and the V segment lost 0 bases, leaving 2 bases of the junction unmatched. The CDR3 is 15 amino acids. The germline V gene encodes CDR1 MGHRA and CDR2 YSYEKL. The CDR3 here is CASSQERTGSYEQYF. CDR3 DNA sequence: TGCGCCAGCAGCCAAGAAAGGACAGGGTCCTACGAGCAGTACTTC.

This chain links TRBV3-1 (or the pseudogene TRBV3-2) with TRBJ2-1; D perhaps matches TRBD2 (6 bases). The germline V and J ends were trimmed by 3 bases and 7 bases, with 16 bases remaining between them. Germline lookup yields CDR1 LGHDT and CDR2 YNNKEL (reference sequence). This CDR3 comprises 15 residues. The CDR3 loop reads CASSQTSGVWNEQFF. CDR3 DNA: TGTGCCAGCAGCCAGACCTCGGGGGTCTGGAATGAGCAGTTCTTC.

A few counts support this clone. The gene calls are TRBV19 and TRBJ1-4; D call uncertain. The CDR3 runs 14 residues. V lost 5 bases and J lost 7, with 14 bases in between. CDR1 LNHDA and CDR2 SQIVND come from the germline V gene (reference sequence). CDR3 in DNA: TGTGCCAGTAGTTTGCGGCGGCGGGGTGAAAAACTGTTTTTT. It encodes CASSLRRRGEKLFF.

CDR3 residues: CASSFGHTYGYTF. CDR3 DNA sequence: TGTGCCAGCAGCTTTGGACACACCTATGGCTACACCTTC. V usage is TRBV5-8 and J usage is TRBJ1-2, with D perhaps TRBD1 (5 bases). This CDR3 has 13 amino acids. V gave up 2 bases and J gave up 4 bases, with 9 bases separating them. CDR1 and CDR2 from the germline V gene are SGHTS and YDEGEE.

The chain has TRBV11-2 and TRBJ2-7, with 7 bases fitting TRBD1. Trimming cost V 3 bases and J 3 bases; bases outside gene matches: 5. The CDR3 is made up of 14 amino acids. The germline V gene has CDR1 SGHAT and CDR2 FQNNGV. The CDR3 nucleotides are TGTGCCAGCAGCTTCCGGGACAGACTCTACGAGCAGTACTTC. Translated, it gives CASSFRDRLYEQYF.

The gene calls are TRBV6-5 and TRBJ2-3; tentatively, D is TRBD2 (6 bases). From germline, CDR1 is MNHEY and CDR2 SVGAGI. V lost 9 bases to trimming and J lost 0 bases, with 16 bases between them. This CDR3 contains 15 residues. CDR3 in DNA: TGTGCCAGTCCCGGGCGGGGCCCTAGCACAGATACGCAGTATTTT. It codes for CASPGRGPSTDTQYF.

CDR3 sequence: CASSSWTGQPQHF. The CDR3, as DNA: TGCGCCAGCAGCTCCTGGACAGGGCAGCCCCAGCATTTT. V is TRBV5-1 and J is TRBJ1-5; 8 positions agree with TRBD1. The junction had 3 bases not matched to a gene; V was cut back by 3 bases and J by 7 bases. CDR1 is SGHRS, CDR2 YFSETQ, per germline. The CDR3 extends over 13 amino acids.

V and J are TRBV3-1 (or the pseudogene TRBV3-2) and TRBJ2-3; D is perhaps TRBD2 (5 bases). V lost 3 bases and J 4 bases, leaving 14 bases between the germline ends. The germline V gene has CDR1 LGHDT and CDR2 YNNKEL (reference sequence). CDR3 length: 15 residues. The CDR3 loop reads CASSQGKDLPDTQYF. CDR3 sequence (DNA): TGTGCCAGCAGCCAGGGGAAGGACTTACCAGATACGCAGTATTTT.

The V call is TRBV28, the J call TRBJ2-5, with 7 bases lining up with TRBD2. There are 14 residues in the CDR3. The V segment lost 6 bases and the J segment 5 bases; nucleotides outside the gene matches: 9. Germline CDR1 is MDHEN and CDR2 is SYDVKM. The CDR3 spells CASREGEGRETQYF. In nucleotides, the CDR3 is TGTGCCAGCAGGGAAGGGGAGGGGAGGGAGACCCAGTACTTC.

The V call is TRBV21-1, the J call TRBJ2-3; the D call in the table, TRBD2, was not verified against the DNA. TRBV21-1 corresponds to a pseudogene. The CDR3 totals 20 residues. DNA of the CDR3: TGTGCCAGCAGCAAGAGGCTATCTATCGGACTAGCGTCCGACACAGATACGCAGTATTTT. Protein sequence: CASSKRLSIGLASDTDTQYF.

The chain is built from TRBV10-1 and TRBJ1-2; 8 bases agree with TRBD1. Germline V lookup: CDR1 WNHNN, CDR2 SYGVQD (reference sequence). This CDR3 has 13 residues. V lost 2 bases, J lost 4 bases, and 0 bases stayed unmatched. Here the CDR3 DNA reads TGCGCCAGCAGTGAGACAGGGGGCTATGGCTACACCTTC. Its translation is CASSETGGYGYTF.

This clone showed up just once. The CDR3 protein is CASSLLPGTGASNYGYTF. The CDR3, as DNA: TGTGCCAGCAGTTTACTGCCCGGGACAGGAGCTTCTAACTATGGCTACACCTTC. J is TRBJ1-2 and V is TRBV28; 8 bases agree with TRBD1. V was pared by 2 bases and J by 0 bases, with 11 bases of the junction left unmatched. This CDR3 has 18 amino acids. Looked up from germline, CDR1 is MDHEN and CDR2 is SYDVKM.

The V call is TRBV9, the J call TRBJ1-1; 8 nucleotides align to TRBD1. CDR1 is SGDLS, CDR2 YYNGEE, per germline. V lost 0 bases, J lost 0 bases, and 1 base stayed unmatched. CDR3 length equals 15 residues. As DNA, the CDR3 is TGTGCCAGCAGCGTAGGGGGACAGGTGAACACTGAAGCTTTCTTT. This sequence encodes CASSVGGQVNTEAFF.